This passage covers 18 T cell receptor beta chains from one sample sequenced in a study of lymphopenia after photon versus proton radiotherapy. Here immunoSEQ multiplex PCR was the method, and the copy in TCRdb shows in-frame clones only, minus some. The table records fewer than 70,000 clones, 85% to 90% of them present only once. Sequences were derived from peripheral blood, sampled from a patient treated with proton-based radiotherapy. These receptors were obtained from a man at least 80 years old with esophageal cancer.

The V call is TRBV19, the J call TRBJ2-1, with TRBD2 identical over 11 bases. Trimming cost V 3 bases and J 4 bases; bases outside gene matches: 11. This CDR3 has 18 residues. Germline CDR1 LNHDA, CDR2 SQIVND (reference sequence). The CDR3 sequence: CASSIPDFSGRAYNEQFF. The CDR3 coding sequence is TGTGCCAGTAGTATCCCAGATTTTAGCGGGAGGGCTTACAATGAGCAGTTCTTC.

This chain connects TRBV10-1 to TRBJ2-3; D not certain. Per the germline V gene, CDR1 is WNHNN and CDR2 is SYGVQD (reference sequence). The CDR3 is 16 residues long. V lost 1 base to trimming and J lost 0 bases, with 11 bases between them. The CDR3 region is CASSEFSITSTDTQYF. The DNA for the CDR3 is TGCGCCAGCAGTGAGTTCTCTATTACTAGCACAGATACGCAGTATTTT.

The V gene is TRBV7-2, the J gene TRBJ2-5, with a weak D call TRBD2 (6 bases). The germline V gene has CDR1 SGHTA and CDR2 FQGNSA. The CDR3 runs to 15 residues. The ends were cut back, 3 bases at V and 2 bases at J, with 13 bases in the middle. The CDR3 DNA is TGTGCCAGCAGCTTGCTGCGGGGTGTTCAAGAGACCCAGTACTTC. As protein: CASSLLRGVQETQYF.

The chain is built from TRBV29-1 and TRBJ2-6; D not resolved. The germline V gene has CDR1 SQVTM and CDR2 ANQGSEA. CDR3 length: 18 residues. V shed 4 bases and J shed 0 bases, with 19 bases lying between them. The CDR3 coding sequence is TGCAGCGTTGTATTTGGCGCCACCCTTAGCTCTGGGGCCAACGTCCTGACTTTC. Protein sequence: CSVVFGATLSSGANVLTF.

The chain couples TRBV7-9 to TRBJ2-6; 9 positions agree with TRBD1. The CDR3 is 18 residues long. Germline trimming cut 0 bases from V and 1 base from J; bases unmatched to any gene: 4. Germline V gives CDR1 SEHNR, CDR2 FQNEAQ (reference sequence). The CDR3: CASSLAAGTGSGANVLTF. The CDR3, as DNA: TGTGCCAGCAGCTTAGCGGCCGGGACAGGGTCTGGGGCCAACGTCCTGACTTTC.

The table lists this clone with a count of one. The V call is TRBV7-6, the J call TRBJ2-7, with TRBD2 identical over 8 bases. The CDR3 contains 15 residues. Per germline, CDR1 SGHVS and CDR2 FNYEAQ. After removal of 3 bases from V and 1 base from J, the junction contained 5 bases not matched to a gene. This CDR3 is CASSFSSGPSYEQYF. CDR3 sequence (DNA): TGTGCCAGCAGCTTTTCTAGCGGGCCTTCCTACGAGCAGTACTTC.

In its sample, this clone was seen a few times. The chain is built from TRBV18 and TRBJ2-3, with D maybe TRBD2 (6 bases). This CDR3 spans 16 amino acids. With 0 bases removed from V and 6 bases from J, the gap between germline ends came to 16 bases. The V gene's germline CDR1 is KGHSH and CDR2 LQKENI. In DNA, the CDR3 is TGTGCCAGCTCACCACCAACTAGCCGAGGGTTGGATACGCAGTATTTT. It specifies CASSPPTSRGLDTQYF.

J is TRBJ1-4 and V is TRBV4-1; weak D call: TRBD1 (5 bases). The CDR3 extends over 14 amino acids. Germline lookup yields CDR1 MGHRA and CDR2 YSYEKL. Trimming stripped 6 bases from V and 8 bases from J, with 16 bases between. CDR3 in amino acids: CASRTTGAQEKLFF. DNA for the CDR3: TGCGCCAGCAGAACAACAGGTGCTCAGGAAAAACTGTTTTTT.

J is TRBJ2-7 and V is TRBV7-9, with no clear D. V was cut by 4 bases and J by 2 bases, with 12 bases left in between. The CDR3 is 14 amino acids. CDR1 SEHNR and CDR2 FQNEAQ come from the germline V gene (reference sequence). The chain's CDR3 is CASSSALSPYEQYF. CDR3 nucleotide sequence: TGTGCCAGCAGCTCGGCCTTAAGTCCCTACGAGCAGTACTTC.

This chain uses TRBV4-1 with TRBJ2-7; perhaps D is TRBD1 or TRBD2 (5 bases each). The CDR3 extends over 16 amino acids. CDR1 is MGHRA and CDR2 is YSYEKL in the germline V gene. Deletions cut 0 bases from V and 0 bases from J, with 12 bases between. CDR3 in DNA: TGCGCCAGCAGCCAAGATGGCCTTGGGGGCTCCTACGAGCAGTACTTC. This encodes CASSQDGLGGSYEQYF.

This clone was observed a few times. This rearrangement joins TRBV6-1 to TRBJ2-5, with no clear D. The V gene's germline CDR1 is MNHNS and CDR2 SASEGT. The CDR3 sequence is 12 residues long. Trimming took off 10 bases at V and 2 bases at J, with 11 bases between the two ends. The CDR3 here is CATSTLQETQYF. Here the CDR3 DNA reads TGTGCCACTTCGACATTACAAGAGACCCAGTACTTC.

The chain is built from TRBV6-5 and TRBJ1-5; D is unresolved. CDR3 length: 13 amino acids. V was pared by 7 bases and J by 0 bases, with 7 bases between. CDR1 is MNHEY, CDR2 SVGAGI, per germline. The CDR3 reads CASNLNSNQPQHF. DNA of the CDR3: TGTGCCAGCAACCTGAATAGCAATCAGCCCCAGCATTTT.

The V call is TRBV7-2, the J call TRBJ2-7, with D unclear. The CDR3 runs to 14 residues. Germline CDR1 is SGHTA and CDR2 is FQGNSA. The ends were cut back, 5 bases at V and 2 bases at J, with 13 bases in the middle. Here the CDR3 reads CASSPSYGTYEQYF. CDR3 nucleotide sequence: TGTGCCAGCAGCCCCAGCTATGGAACCTACGAGCAGTACTTC.

CDR3 DNA: TGTGCCAGCAGCTCCCCTGCCCCCCGGGCCGGGGAGCTGTTTTTT. Its protein product is CASSSPAPRAGELFF. The chain employs TRBV7-9 and TRBJ2-2; no definite D call. CDR3 length: 15 residues. V lost 4 bases to trimming and J lost 6 bases, with 15 bases between them. CDR1 is SEHNR and CDR2 is FQNEAQ in the germline V gene (reference sequence).

The chain employs TRBV19 and TRBJ1-5; tentative D call: TRBD1 (5 bases). The V end lost 7 bases, the J end lost 0 bases, and 16 bases lay between the germline ends. Germline CDR1 and CDR2: LNHDA and SQIVND (reference sequence). CDR3 length: 16 residues. CDR3 sequence: CASTETARYSNQPQHF. The CDR3 DNA reads TGTGCCAGTACCGAGACAGCCAGATATAGCAATCAGCCCCAGCATTTT.

V is TRBV29-1 and J is TRBJ1-2; 7 bases are a match to TRBD1. CDR1 is SQVTM, CDR2 ANQGSEA, per germline. The CDR3 totals 17 residues. The ends lost 5 bases at V and 4 bases at J; junction bases unmatched: 19. The CDR3 region has the DNA TGCAGCGTTCCATACAGGGGCGCAAGGCTGTCTCCCTATGGCTACACCTTC. This encodes CSVPYRGARLSPYGYTF. Drawing the rest from reference TRBV29-1 and TRBJ1-2, the complete variable domain is SAVISQKPSRDICQRGTSLTIQCQVDSQVTMMFWYRQQPGQSLTLIATANQGSEATYESGFVIDKFPISRPNLTFSTLTVSNMSPEDSSIYLCSVPYRGARLSPYGYTFGSGTRLTVV.

V is TRBV6-1 and J is TRBJ2-2, with 7 bases aligning to TRBD2. The CDR3 is 15 amino acids. V trimming: 3 bases; J trimming: 6 bases; junction bases outside the gene matches: 7. Germline loops: CDR1 MNHNS, CDR2 SASEGT. CDR3 sequence (DNA): TGTGCCAGCAGTGAGGGGGGAGGGGTGGCCGGGGAGCTGTTTTTT. Translating it yields CASSEGGGVAGELFF.

The J gene is TRBJ2-5, the V gene TRBV10-1; 10 positions agree with TRBD1. Per the germline V gene, CDR1 is WNHNN and CDR2 is SYGVQD (reference sequence). The junction had 10 bases not matched to a gene; V was cut back by 4 bases and J by 5 bases. There are 16 residues in the CDR3. CDR3 nucleotide sequence: TGCGCCAGCAGTGGGCTAGACAGGGGGCGGGGGGAGACCCAGTACTTC. Protein sequence: CASSGLDRGRGETQYF.